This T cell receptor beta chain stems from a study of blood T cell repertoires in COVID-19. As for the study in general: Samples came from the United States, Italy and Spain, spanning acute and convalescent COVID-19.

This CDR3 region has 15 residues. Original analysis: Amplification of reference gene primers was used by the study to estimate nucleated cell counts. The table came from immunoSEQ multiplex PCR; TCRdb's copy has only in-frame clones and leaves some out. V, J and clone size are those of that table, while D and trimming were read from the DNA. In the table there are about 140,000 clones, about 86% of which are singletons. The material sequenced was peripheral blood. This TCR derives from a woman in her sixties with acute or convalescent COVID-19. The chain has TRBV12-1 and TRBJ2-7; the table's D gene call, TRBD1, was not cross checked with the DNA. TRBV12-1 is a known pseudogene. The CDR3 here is CASSTAGTGVDEQYF. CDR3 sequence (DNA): TGTGCCAGCAGCACCGCCGGGACAGGGGTTGACGAGCAGTACTTC.